The 25 T cell receptor beta chains below all came from one sample that was sequenced in a study of blood T cell repertoires in COVID-19. The repertoire was sequenced with immunoSEQ multiplex PCR; TCRdb's copy has only in-frame clones and lacks some. The data hold about 300,000 clones, with 70% to 90% observed a single time. Sequencing was carried out using PBMCs or T cells enriched from blood (not recorded which). These receptor sequences come from a man aged 30-40 years who had recovered from COVID-19.

The chain combines TRBV6-4 with TRBJ2-1; D perhaps matches TRBD1 (6 bases). Looked up from germline, CDR1 is MRHNA and CDR2 is SNTAGT. The CDR3 contains 14 residues. Trimming took 3 bases from V and 5 from J, leaving 11 bases between them. As DNA, the CDR3 is TGTGCCAGCAGTGAGCCGACAGGAGACAATGAGCAGTTCTTC. Its protein is CASSEPTGDNEQFF.

The J gene is TRBJ1-2, the V gene TRBV7-2; D uncertain. The CDR3 runs to 14 residues. Germline CDR1 and CDR2: SGHTA and FQGNSA. Trimming took 5 bases from V and 2 from J, leaving 12 bases between them. The CDR3 loop reads CASSLERSNYGYTF. As DNA, the CDR3 is TGTGCCAGCAGCCTAGAGCGGTCGAACTATGGCTACACCTTC.

The rearrangement uses TRBV20-1 and TRBJ2-7; D ambiguous. This CDR3 has 11 residues. Germline CDR1 DFQATT, CDR2 SNEGSKA (reference sequence). The germline V and J ends were trimmed by 6 bases and 2 bases, with 8 bases remaining between them. The CDR3 is CSARITYEQYF. The CDR3 DNA sequence: TGCAGTGCCAGAATTACCTACGAGCAGTACTTC.

V is TRBV12-3 or TRBV12-4 and J is TRBJ1-1; D ambiguous. CDR3 length: 11 residues. The V end was cut by 8 bases, the J end by 6 bases, with 10 bases between. CDR3 residues: CASGEVSEAFF. CDR3 nucleotide sequence: TGTGCCAGCGGAGAGGTCTCTGAAGCTTTCTTT.

V gene TRBV13 combines with J gene TRBJ2-7; the match to TRBD1 covers 8 bases. The CDR3 has 15 amino acids. CDR1 and CDR2 from the germline V gene are PRHDT and FYEKMQ (reference sequence). Unmatched junction bases numbered 10, after V lost 8 bases and J lost 1 base. The CDR3 reads CASGTGTGVSYEQYF. In DNA form, the CDR3 reads TGTGCCAGCGGAACCGGGACAGGCGTATCCTACGAGCAGTACTTC.

Written as DNA, the CDR3 is TGTGCCAGCAGCCCGACATCAGGGACTAATGAAAAACTGTTTTTT. This sequence encodes CASSPTSGTNEKLFF. The chain links TRBV5-4 to TRBJ1-4, with D possibly TRBD1 on 5 matching bases. The CDR3 loop spans 15 amino acids. V was shortened by 4 bases and J by 2 bases, with 12 bases between the two germline ends. The germline CDR1 and CDR2 sequences are SGHNT and YYREEE (reference sequence).

V usage is TRBV19 and J usage is TRBJ1-2, with 9 bases that match TRBD1. The V gene's germline CDR1 is LNHDA and CDR2 SQIVND (reference sequence). The length of the CDR3 is 16 residues. With 1 base clipped from V and 8 bases from J, the junction kept 11 bases outside the gene matches. In DNA form, the CDR3 reads TGTGCCAGTAGTATAGCCCTGGGACAGGGCTCTCGGGGCTACACCTTC. Its translation is CASSIALGQGSRGYTF.

This rearrangement joins TRBV5-1 to TRBJ2-1; 7 bases match TRBD1. The J segment lost 5 bases and the V segment lost 2 bases, leaving 4 bases of the junction unmatched. CDR1 is SGHRS and CDR2 is YFSETQ in the germline V gene. The CDR3 length is 14 residues. CDR3 sequence (DNA): TGCGCCAGCAGCTTCGGACAGGCCAACAATGAGCAGTTCTTC. This encodes CASSFGQANNEQFF. Based on the CDR3 plus reference TRBV5-1 and TRBJ2-1, the full variable domain is KAGVTQTPRYLIKTRGQQVTLSCSPISGHRSVSWYQQTPGQGLQFLFEYFSETQRNKGNFPGRFSGRQFSNSRSEMNVSTLELGDSALYLCASSFGQANNEQFFGPGTRLTVL.

The rearrangement uses TRBV24-1 and TRBJ2-1, with a weak D call TRBD1 (5 bases). V shed 4 bases and J shed 10 bases, with 13 bases lying between them. Germline assignment: CDR1 KGHDR and CDR2 SFDVKD. This CDR3 region has 13 residues. The CDR3 loop reads CATSDSRVVEQFF. The CDR3 DNA reads as TGTGCCACCAGTGACTCCAGGGTTGTGGAGCAGTTCTTC.

The chain combines TRBV27 with TRBJ1-6, with TRBD1 matching over 8 bases. Per germline, CDR1 MNHEY and CDR2 SMNVEV (reference sequence). V trimming: 4 bases; J trimming: 7 bases; junction bases outside the gene matches: 9. The CDR3 is made up of 16 amino acids. DNA of the CDR3: TGTGCCAGCAGTTCCCAGCAGGGGGCGCGAAATTCACCCCTCCACTTT. This sequence encodes CASSSQQGARNSPLHF.

The J gene is TRBJ2-7, the V gene TRBV3-1 (or the pseudogene TRBV3-2); possibly TRBD1 for D (5 bases). Germline assignment: CDR1 LGHDT and CDR2 YNNKEL (reference sequence). The CDR3 is 14 residues long. V was shortened by 4 bases and J by 2 bases, with 12 bases between the two germline ends. The DNA for the CDR3 is TGTGCCAGCAGCCCCGTGGGGCTCACCTACGAGCAGTACTTC. Its protein is CASSPVGLTYEQYF.

The gene calls are TRBV10-1 and TRBJ2-1; the match to TRBD2 covers 8 bases. Germline loops: CDR1 WNHNN, CDR2 SYGVQD (reference sequence). CDR3 length equals 16 residues. Trimming cost V 4 bases and J 6 bases; bases outside gene matches: 11. This CDR3 reads CASSASGGPFGNEQFF. The CDR3 nucleotides are TGCGCCAGCAGTGCATCGGGGGGGCCCTTCGGCAATGAGCAGTTCTTC.

The chain joins TRBV6-5 to TRBJ2-7, with D possibly TRBD1 on 6 matching bases. The CDR3 has 14 amino acids. Deletions cut 6 bases from V and 4 bases from J, with 16 bases between. Per germline, CDR1 MNHEY and CDR2 SVGAGI. CDR3: CASSVTGFGYEQYF. CDR3 nucleotide sequence: TGTGCCAGCAGCGTCACAGGGTTCGGGTACGAGCAGTACTTC.

The V and J genes are TRBV6-5 and TRBJ2-3, with a weak D call TRBD2 (6 bases). Germline V gene data show CDR1 as MNHEY and CDR2 as SVGAGI. The ends were cut back, 5 bases at V and 0 bases at J, with 12 bases in the middle. The CDR3 loop spans 15 amino acids. CDR3 nucleotides: TGTGCCAGCAGTCCTAGTAGCGGAAGCACAGATACGCAGTATTTT. It encodes CASSPSSGSTDTQYF.

This chain connects TRBV11-2 to TRBJ1-6, with 9 positions matching TRBD1. The V gene end was trimmed by 2 bases and the J gene end by 5 bases; junction bases not matched to a gene: 1. The germline V gene has CDR1 SGHAT and CDR2 FQNNGV. The CDR3 has 15 residues. The CDR3 spells CASSLRTGDNSPLHF. The CDR3, as DNA: TGTGCCAGCAGCTTAAGGACAGGGGATAATTCACCCCTCCACTTT.

The sample holds a few counts of this clone. This chain connects TRBV9 to TRBJ1-4; 8 bases align to TRBD1. The CDR3 runs 16 residues. Per the germline V gene, CDR1 is SGDLS and CDR2 is YYNGEE. The ends lost 4 bases at V and 0 bases at J; junction bases unmatched: 5. CDR3 bases: TGTGCCAGCAGCCCCTGGGACAGGCCAACTAATGAAAAACTGTTTTTT. It yields the protein CASSPWDRPTNEKLFF.

The chain recombines TRBV30 with TRBJ1-2, with 7 nucleotides matching TRBD1. CDR1 and CDR2 from the germline V gene are GTSNPN and SVGIG (reference sequence). The V and J ends lost 2 bases and 4 bases, in that order; junction bases with no gene match: 10. This CDR3 is built from 15 residues. The CDR3 sequence: CAWSQNSGTVYGYTF. The CDR3 nucleotides read TGTGCCTGGAGTCAAAATTCCGGGACAGTCTATGGCTACACCTTC. Combining the CDR3 with reference TRBV30 and TRBJ1-2 gives the whole variable domain SQTIHQWPATLVQPVGSPLSLECTVEGTSNPNLYWYRQAAGRGLQLLFYSVGIGQISSEVPQNLSASRPQDRQFILSSKKLLLSDSGFYLCAWSQNSGTVYGYTFGSGTRLTVV.

This chain joins TRBV7-9 and TRBJ1-1; TRBD1 matches at 10 bases. The V gene end was trimmed by 5 bases and the J gene end by 5 bases; junction bases not matched to a gene: 8. The CDR3 totals 15 residues. CDR1 is SEHNR and CDR2 is FQNEAQ in the germline V gene (reference sequence). The CDR3 DNA reads TGTGCCAGCAGCCCGAAGACAGGGGGCCTAACTGAAGCTTTCTTT. It specifies CASSPKTGGLTEAFF. The whole variable domain, filled in from reference TRBV7-9 and TRBJ1-1, reads DTGVSQNPRHKITKRGQNVTFRCDPISEHNRLYWYRQTLGQGPEFLTYFQNEAQLEKSRLLSDRFSAERPKGSFSTLEIQRTEQGDSAMYLCASSPKTGGLTEAFFGQGTRLTVV.

CDR3 sequence: CASSFRRDSYGYTF. The CDR3 coding sequence is TGTGCCAGCAGCTTCCGGCGGGACAGCTATGGCTACACCTTC. The V call is TRBV7-8, the J call TRBJ1-2, with 7 bases that match TRBD1. CDR1 SGHVS and CDR2 FQNEAQ come from the germline V gene. J was trimmed by 4 bases and V by 3 bases; bases with no gene match: 5. CDR3 size: 14 residues.

The chain links TRBV29-1 to TRBJ1-3; tentative D call: TRBD1 (6 bases). The CDR3 contains 13 residues. Germline CDR1 is SQVTM and CDR2 is ANQGSEA. Deletions cut 4 bases from V and 4 bases from J, with 11 bases between. CDR3 region: CSVGRGGGNTIYF. The CDR3, as DNA: TGCAGCGTTGGCAGGGGCGGAGGAAACACCATATATTTT.

The rearrangement joins TRBV19 to TRBJ2-3, with 11 positions matching TRBD2. Germline CDR1 reads LNHDA; CDR2 reads SQIVND (reference sequence). The junction had 6 bases not matched to a gene; V was cut back by 4 bases and J by 0 bases. The CDR3 is 17 amino acids. This CDR3 is CASSTSGGFPSTDTQYF. The CDR3 DNA reads as TGTGCCAGTAGTACTAGCGGGGGGTTTCCTAGCACAGATACGCAGTATTTT.

The rearrangement uses TRBV9 and TRBJ2-2, with 8 bases lining up with TRBD2. The CDR3 runs 15 residues. Losses at the gene ends were 1 base for V and 6 bases for J; bases not matched to a gene: 5. Germline V gene sequence: CDR1 SGDLS, CDR2 YYNGEE. CDR3 nucleotides: TGTGCCAGCAGCGTAACTAGCGGAGTTGCCGGGGAGCTGTTTTTT. Translated: CASSVTSGVAGELFF. Full variable domain (missing parts from reference TRBV9 and TRBJ2-2): DSGVTQTPKHLITATGQRVTLRCSPRSGDLSVYWYQQSLDQGLQFLIQYYNGEERAKGNILERFSAQQFPDLHSELNLSSLELGDSALYFCASSVTSGVAGELFFGEGSRLTVL.

The chain uses TRBV5-4 and TRBJ2-3, with D possibly matching TRBD1 (5 bases). This CDR3 is 15 amino acids long. Looked up from germline, CDR1 is SGHNT and CDR2 is YYREEE (reference sequence). V shed 2 bases and J shed 1 base, with 11 bases lying between them. The CDR3 sequence: CASSFAQAGTDTQYF. For the CDR3, the DNA is TGTGCCAGCAGCTTTGCACAGGCCGGCACAGATACGCAGTATTTT.

The chain couples TRBV25-1 to TRBJ1-1, with 7 bases identical to TRBD1. CDR3 length equals 16 residues. V was pared by 6 bases and J by 8 bases, with 18 bases of the junction left unmatched. Germline V lookup: CDR1 MGHDK, CDR2 SYGVNS. The CDR3 region is CASRGWDSRSHPEAFF. CDR3 coding DNA: TGTGCCAGCAGGGGGTGGGACAGCCGCAGCCACCCCGAAGCTTTCTTT.

This rearrangement joins TRBV30 to TRBJ2-3; the match to TRBD1 covers 8 bases. CDR1 is GTSNPN and CDR2 is SVGIG in the germline V gene (reference sequence). The CDR3 is made up of 13 amino acids. J was trimmed by 4 bases and V by 5 bases; bases with no gene match: 5. CDR3 region: CAWGTGRADTQYF. The CDR3 region has the DNA TGTGCCTGGGGGACAGGTCGTGCAGATACGCAGTATTTT.